These 16 T cell receptor beta chains came from one sample sequenced in a study of blood T cell repertoires in COVID-19. Assay: immunoSEQ multiplex PCR; the TCRdb copy retains only in-frame clones and omits some. The sample carries 150,000 to 200,000 clones, roughly 79% recorded once. The specimen sequenced was peripheral blood. The receptors derive from an elderly woman with acute or convalescent COVID-19.

This clone was found many times. The CDR3 is CASSPTVLASPLHF. For the CDR3, the DNA is TGTGCCAGCAGCCCGACAGTTCTCGCTTCACCCCTCCACTTT. The chain couples TRBV6-5 to TRBJ1-6; D perhaps matches TRBD1 (5 bases). CDR3 length equals 14 residues. The V gene lost 6 bases and the J gene lost 9 bases, with 15 bases spanning the gap. Germline values: CDR1 MNHEY, CDR2 SVGAGI.

The chain recombines TRBV9 with TRBJ1-5, with D possibly being TRBD1 (5 bases). The CDR3 sequence is 15 residues long. Trimming removed 2 bases at V and 0 bases at J, with 9 bases between. Germline CDR1 reads SGDLS; CDR2 reads YYNGEE. CDR3 region: CASSVGQGSNQPQHF. The CDR3 nucleotides read TGTGCCAGCAGCGTCGGGCAGGGTAGCAATCAGCCCCAGCATTTT.

V gene TRBV4-3 combines with J gene TRBJ2-1; TRBD2 matches at 12 bases. Germline CDR1 and CDR2: LGHNA and YSLEER. This CDR3 has 17 residues. Germline trimming cut 3 bases from V and 0 bases from J; bases unmatched to any gene: 3. In DNA, the CDR3 is TGCGCCAGCAGCCATGAGACTAGCGGGAGCTCCTACAATGAGCAGTTCTTC. Amino acids: CASSHETSGSSYNEQFF.

This chain joins TRBV6-1 and TRBJ1-2, with 8 bases fitting TRBD1. The CDR3 consists of 14 residues. With V trimmed by 5 bases and J by 4 bases, 6 bases remained unmatched. Germline-derived CDR1 and CDR2 are MNHNS and SASEGT. This CDR3 is CASSPLGQVYGYTF. The CDR3 nucleotides are TGTGCCAGCAGTCCCCTGGGACAGGTCTATGGCTACACCTTC.

The chain couples TRBV15 to TRBJ1-6; a possible D gene is TRBD1 (5 bases). V was pared by 4 bases and J by 6 bases, with 10 bases between. This CDR3 spans 14 amino acids. Germline values: CDR1 LNHNV, CDR2 YYDKDF (reference sequence). The CDR3 bases are TGTGCCACCAGCACCGACAGCTTTAATTCACCCCTCCACTTT. This translates into CATSTDSFNSPLHF. The entire variable domain, with the rest obtained from reference TRBV15 and TRBJ1-6, is as follows: DAMVIQNPRYQVTQFGKPVTLSCSQTLNHNVMYWYQQKSSQAPKLLFHYYDKDFNNEADTPDNFQSRRPNTSFCFLDIRSPGLGDTAMYLCATSTDSFNSPLHFGNGTRLTVT.

This sequence joins TRBV9 and TRBJ2-2, with D uncertain. The germline CDR1 and CDR2 sequences are SGDLS and YYNGEE. Trimming took 7 bases from V and 8 from J, leaving 18 bases between them. The CDR3 sequence is 14 residues long. The CDR3 DNA reads TGTGCCAGCGGCTGGGCCCCGTCGTCGGGGGAGCTGTTTTTT. Amino acid sequence: CASGWAPSSGELFF.

V is TRBV9 and J is TRBJ2-1; TRBD2 matches 7 bases. Germline V CDR1 and CDR2: SGDLS, YYNGEE. Germline trimming cut 0 bases from V and 9 bases from J; bases unmatched to any gene: 9. This CDR3 has 15 residues. The CDR3 reads CASSVAVAPGGEQFF. The CDR3 DNA reads as TGTGCCAGCAGCGTAGCGGTAGCCCCGGGGGGTGAGCAGTTCTTC.

This chain links TRBV5-5 with TRBJ2-1; TRBD2 might be the D (6 bases). The CDR3 length is 15 residues. Per the germline V gene, CDR1 is SGHKS and CDR2 is YYEKEE (reference sequence). The V end was cut by 1 base, the J end by 2 bases, with 10 bases between. This chain's CDR3 is CASSLLAGTYNEQFF. The CDR3 bases are TGTGCCAGCAGCTTGCTTGCGGGAACCTACAATGAGCAGTTCTTC.

The V call is TRBV5-4, the J call TRBJ1-1, with D unclear. CDR3 length equals 14 residues. CDR1 is SGHNT, CDR2 YYREEE, per germline (reference sequence). V was pared by 4 bases and J by 1 base, with 11 bases between. The CDR3 DNA reads as TGTGCCAGCAGCAAGACTGTTACGAACACTGAAGCTTTCTTT. This sequence encodes CASSKTVTNTEAFF.

This clone has only a few counts. The J gene is TRBJ1-1, the V gene TRBV29-1; 8 positions agree with TRBD1. Looked up from germline, CDR1 is SQVTM and CDR2 is ANQGSEA. This CDR3 has 13 amino acids. V trimming: 4 bases; J trimming: 1 base; junction bases outside the gene matches: 2. The CDR3 bases are TGCAGCGTTGCAGGGGGCGCGAACACTGAAGCTTTCTTT. Translated: CSVAGGANTEAFF.

This clone was observed a few times. This chain joins TRBV21-1 and TRBJ1-5. TRBV21-1 constitutes a pseudogene. This CDR3 region has 15 residues. CDR3 sequence: CASSKSEEEGQPQHF. For the CDR3, the DNA is TGTGCCAGCAGCAAATCGGAGGAGGAGGGCCAGCCCCAGCATTTT.

V and J are TRBV11-2 and TRBJ2-7, with TRBD1 matching 8 bases. Unmatched junction bases numbered 7, after V lost 4 bases and J lost 2 bases. In germline, CDR1 is SGHAT, CDR2 FQNNGV. The CDR3 length is 15 residues. CDR3 nucleotides: TGTGCCAGCAGCTCCTTAGGGGACAGGCCCTACGAGCAGTACTTC. Translation gives CASSSLGDRPYEQYF.

This chain connects TRBV19 to TRBJ2-1; 7 bases are shared with TRBD2. Trimming at V came to 1 base and at J to 6 bases, leaving 0 bases not matched to a gene. CDR3 size: 13 residues. Germline CDR1 LNHDA, CDR2 SQIVND (reference sequence). CDR3 nucleotide sequence: TGTGCCAGTAGTATAGGACTAGCCAATGAGCAGTTCTTC. Protein product: CASSIGLANEQFF.

In its sample, this clone was seen a few times. The rearrangement uses TRBV5-1 and TRBJ1-4, with 9 bases aligning to TRBD1. In germline, CDR1 is SGHRS, CDR2 YFSETQ. This CDR3 contains 16 residues. V shed 1 base and J 7 bases; nucleotides not matched to a gene: 8. CDR3 sequence: CASSLKGTGRGEKLFF. The CDR3 DNA reads as TGCGCCAGCAGCTTGAAAGGGACAGGGAGAGGTGAAAAACTGTTTTTT.

The CDR3 DNA reads TGTGCCAGCAGCGTATTCAGCGCCTACAATGAGCAGTTCTTC. As protein: CASSVFSAYNEQFF. The chain is built from TRBV9 and TRBJ2-1; D gene ambiguous. Trimming took 1 base from V and 2 from J, leaving 7 bases between them. Germline V CDR1 and CDR2: SGDLS, YYNGEE. This CDR3 spans 14 amino acids.

The chain has TRBV7-2 and TRBJ2-2, with a tentative D call TRBD2 (6 bases). CDR1 and CDR2 from the germline V gene are SGHTA and FQGNSA. Trimming shortened V by 4 bases and J by 7 bases, and 13 bases separated the two germline ends. The CDR3 totals 14 residues. The CDR3 DNA is TGTGCCAGCAGCTCGGGACTCCGATACGGGGAGCTGTTTTTT. Translated: CASSSGLRYGELFF.